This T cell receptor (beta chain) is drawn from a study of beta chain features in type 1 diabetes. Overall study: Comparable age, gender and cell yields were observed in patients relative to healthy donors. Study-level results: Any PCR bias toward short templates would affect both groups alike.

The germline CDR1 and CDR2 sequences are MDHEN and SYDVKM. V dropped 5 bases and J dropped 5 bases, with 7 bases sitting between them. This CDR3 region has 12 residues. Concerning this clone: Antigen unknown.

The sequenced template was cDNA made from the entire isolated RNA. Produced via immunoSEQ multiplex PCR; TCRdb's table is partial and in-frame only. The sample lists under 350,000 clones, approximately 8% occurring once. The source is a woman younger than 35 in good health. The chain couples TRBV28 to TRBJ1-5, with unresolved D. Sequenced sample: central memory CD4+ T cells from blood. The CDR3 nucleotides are TGTGCCAGCAGTGGAATTGATCAGCCCCAGCATTTT. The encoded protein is CASSGIDQPQHF.